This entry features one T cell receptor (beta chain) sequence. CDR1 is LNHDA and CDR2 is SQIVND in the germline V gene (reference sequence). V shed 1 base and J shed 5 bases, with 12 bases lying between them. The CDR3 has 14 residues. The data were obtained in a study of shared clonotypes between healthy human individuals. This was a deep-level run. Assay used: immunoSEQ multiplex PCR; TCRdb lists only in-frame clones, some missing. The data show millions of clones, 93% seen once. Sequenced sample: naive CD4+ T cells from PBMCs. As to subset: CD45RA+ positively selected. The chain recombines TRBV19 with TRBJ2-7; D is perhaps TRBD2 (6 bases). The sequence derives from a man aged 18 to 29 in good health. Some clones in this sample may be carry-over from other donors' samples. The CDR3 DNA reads TGTGCCAGTAGTATAGGGTTCGGGAGCGACGAGCAGTACTTC. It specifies CASSIGFGSDEQYF.